The 29 T cell receptor beta chains below all came from one sample that was sequenced in a study of cytomegalovirus exposure and HLA in healthy donors. Some clones are missing from TCRdb's copy, which holds only in-frame ones; the method was immunoSEQ multiplex PCR. The sample consists of 95,000 to 120,000 clones, over 75% of them appearing once. The sample was PBMCs. The receptors shown here come from a young woman in good health and CMV-seronegative.

The rearrangement joins TRBV5-1 to TRBJ2-1, with 9 bases lining up with TRBD2. This CDR3 contains 15 residues. Trimming cost V 2 bases and J 10 bases; bases outside gene matches: 10. The V gene's germline CDR1 is SGHRS and CDR2 YFSETQ. The CDR3 DNA reads TGCGCCAGCAGCTTTGATGGCGGGGGGGTTAACGAGCAGTTCTTC. Translated: CASSFDGGGVNEQFF.

This clone has more than one count but fewer than ten. The chain recombines TRBV6-4 with TRBJ2-1; 13 nucleotides agree with TRBD2. V lost 3 bases and J lost 4; bases outside the gene matches: 0. The germline V gene has CDR1 MRHNA and CDR2 SNTAGT. The CDR3 loop spans 15 amino acids. This CDR3 reads CASSETSGGYNEQFF. The CDR3 DNA reads as TGTGCCAGCAGTGAGACTAGCGGGGGGTACAATGAGCAGTTCTTC.

The gene calls are TRBV7-8 and TRBJ1-1, with TRBD1 matching over 8 bases. Germline V gene data show CDR1 as SGHVS and CDR2 as FQNEAQ. V shed 5 bases, J shed 3 bases, and the junction held 8 bases outside the gene matches. This CDR3 region has 15 residues. This chain's CDR3 is CASSPGGSTDTEAFF. In DNA, the CDR3 is TGTGCCAGCAGCCCAGGGGGCTCTACGGACACTGAAGCTTTCTTT.

This clone has more than one count but fewer than ten. V is TRBV25-1 and J is TRBJ2-3; tentative D call: TRBD2 (7 bases). Trimming shortened V by 5 bases and J by 3 bases, and 15 bases separated the two germline ends. Germline assignment: CDR1 MGHDK and CDR2 SYGVNS. The CDR3 length is 15 residues. The CDR3 region is CASSQRGGETDTQYF. CDR3 DNA sequence: TGTGCCAGCAGTCAAAGGGGGGGGGAGACAGATACGCAGTATTTT.

The chain has TRBV7-9 and TRBJ1-1; the match to TRBD1 covers 7 bases. The CDR3 length is 17 residues. With V trimmed by 3 bases and J by 1 base, 11 bases remained unmatched. Germline CDR1 reads SEHNR; CDR2 reads FQNEAQ (reference sequence). CDR3 bases: TGTGCCAGCAGCTTCTTCCCCCGGCAGGGGGGGAACACTGAAGCTTTCTTT. Its translation: CASSFFPRQGGNTEAFF.

This chain uses TRBV28 with TRBJ2-4, with 12 positions matching TRBD2. This CDR3 is 16 amino acids long. Germline V lookup: CDR1 MDHEN, CDR2 SYDVKM. The V and J ends lost 4 bases and 6 bases, in that order; junction bases with no gene match: 7. DNA of the CDR3: TGTGCCAGCAGTTCTAGCGGGGGGGCGTCGGCAAACATTCAGTACTTC. Its translation: CASSSSGGASANIQYF.

The V gene is TRBV2, the J gene TRBJ1-6, with 8 bases matching TRBD1. V lost 4 bases, J lost 7 bases, and 6 bases stayed unmatched. Germline CDR1 is SNHLY and CDR2 is FYNNEI. The CDR3 is made up of 15 amino acids. The CDR3 region has the DNA TGTGCCAGCAGTGGGCCTTGGACAGGGAATTCACCCCTCCACTTT. Its translation: CASSGPWTGNSPLHF.

V is TRBV25-1 and J is TRBJ2-1; 9 bases line up with TRBD1. This CDR3 has 17 amino acids. Germline CDR1 is MGHDK and CDR2 is SYGVNS. V trimming: 3 bases; J trimming: 8 bases; junction bases outside the gene matches: 14. The CDR3 DNA follows: TGTGCCAGCAGTGACGGCGGTAGGGACAGGGTTTTCGATGAGCAGTTCTTC. Amino acids: CASSDGGRDRVFDEQFF.

The rearrangement joins TRBV27 to TRBJ2-7, with D tentatively TRBD2 (5 bases). V gave up 3 bases and J gave up 6 bases, with 18 bases separating them. CDR3 length: 15 amino acids. Germline assignment: CDR1 MNHEY and CDR2 SMNVEV (reference sequence). For the CDR3, the DNA is TGTGCCAGCAGTTTGTCCTCGGAGAGGGCGGGCGAGCAGTACTTC. This sequence encodes CASSLSSERAGEQYF.

The chain is built from TRBV4-1 and TRBJ2-3; possible D gene TRBD2, 6 bases. Germline V lookup: CDR1 MGHRA, CDR2 YSYEKL. The V end was cut by 2 bases, the J end by 0 bases, with 15 bases between. This CDR3 has 17 residues. CDR3 residues: CASSQSGSGGSTDTQYF. In nucleotides, the CDR3 is TGCGCCAGCAGCCAATCAGGGAGCGGAGGGAGCACAGATACGCAGTATTTT.

The chain couples TRBV14 to TRBJ1-6; D not resolved. The CDR3 loop spans 12 amino acids. Trimming cost V 0 bases and J 15 bases, with 9 bases left between them. Germline CDR1 and CDR2: SGHDN and FVKESK. CDR3 DNA sequence: TGTGCCAGCAGCCAAGATGCTTGGCACCTCCACTTT. Its protein product is CASSQDAWHLHF.

The chain has TRBV7-6 and TRBJ2-3, with TRBD2 matching 12 bases. The ends lost 0 bases at V and 4 bases at J; junction bases unmatched: 8. CDR3 size: 18 residues. Germline lookup yields CDR1 SGHVS and CDR2 FNYEAQ. The CDR3 region has the DNA TGTGCCAGCAGCTTAGCTCGGCTAGCGGGGGGGCCCCCAGATACGCAGTATTTT. Translation gives CASSLARLAGGPPDTQYF.

The chain employs TRBV7-9 and TRBJ1-5; TRBD1 might be the D (5 bases). Germline CDR1 reads SEHNR; CDR2 reads FQNEAQ (reference sequence). V lost 3 bases, J lost 1 base, and 10 bases lay in between. This CDR3 comprises 15 residues. The DNA of the CDR3 is TGTGCCAGCAGCTTTGGCGGGGGGAGCAATCAGCCCCAGCATTTT. Amino acid sequence: CASSFGGGSNQPQHF.

The chain combines TRBV9 with TRBJ1-3; 9 bases are shared with TRBD1. The CDR3 is made up of 17 amino acids. V shed 4 bases, J shed 0 bases, and the junction held 8 bases outside the gene matches. The germline CDR1 and CDR2 sequences are SGDLS and YYNGEE. CDR3 region: CASSPPGQGNSGNTIYF. The CDR3 coding sequence is TGTGCCAGCAGCCCCCCGGGACAGGGAAACTCTGGAAACACCATATATTTT. Full variable domain (rest looked up from reference TRBV9 and TRBJ1-3): DSGVTQTPKHLITATGQRVTLRCSPRSGDLSVYWYQQSLDQGLQFLIQYYNGEERAKGNILERFSAQQFPDLHSELNLSSLELGDSALYFCASSPPGQGNSGNTIYFGEGSWLTVV.

The chain employs TRBV6-8 and TRBJ2-2; weak D call: TRBD2 (6 bases). Deletions cut 2 bases from V and 6 bases from J, with 13 bases between. The CDR3 runs to 15 residues. The V gene's germline CDR1 is MNHGY and CDR2 SAAAGT. This CDR3 is CASSYGEELPGELFF. CDR3 coding DNA: TGTGCCAGCAGTTACGGGGAGGAGCTGCCCGGGGAGCTGTTTTTT.

The rearrangement uses TRBV7-9 and TRBJ2-1; a weak D match, TRBD1 (5 bases). Germline values: CDR1 SEHNR, CDR2 FQNEAQ (reference sequence). V lost 4 bases to trimming and J lost 0 bases, with 10 bases between them. The CDR3 covers 15 residues. CDR3 bases: TGTGCCAGCAGCTCAACAGGTCGCTCCTACAATGAGCAGTTCTTC. It encodes CASSSTGRSYNEQFF. The full variable domain, rest sourced from reference TRBV7-9 and TRBJ2-1, is DTGVSQNPRHKITKRGQNVTFRCDPISEHNRLYWYRQTLGQGPEFLTYFQNEAQLEKSRLLSDRFSAERPKGSFSTLEIQRTEQGDSAMYLCASSSTGRSYNEQFFGPGTRLTVL.

This chain joins TRBV28 and TRBJ1-5; TRBD1 aligns across 8 bases. Germline V CDR1 and CDR2: MDHEN, SYDVKM. The CDR3 extends over 14 amino acids. The junction had 7 bases not matched to a gene; V was cut back by 5 bases and J by 7 bases. In nucleotides, the CDR3 is TGTGCCAGCAGTGGCAGGGGGCTAGGACAGCCCCAGCATTTT. This sequence encodes CASSGRGLGQPQHF.

This chain joins TRBV10-3 and TRBJ2-1; 7 bases fit TRBD1. The CDR3 sequence is 12 residues long. In germline, CDR1 is ENHRY, CDR2 SYGVKD. After removal of 0 bases from V and 14 bases from J, the junction contained 4 bases not matched to a gene. The CDR3 region is CAISESGQQEFF. For the CDR3, the DNA is TGTGCCATCAGTGAGTCGGGACAGCAGGAGTTCTTC.

J is TRBJ1-2 and V is TRBV27; D not certain. The ends were cut back, 4 bases at V and 0 bases at J, with 12 bases in the middle. CDR3 length equals 15 residues. Germline values: CDR1 MNHEY, CDR2 SMNVEV (reference sequence). The CDR3 nucleotides read TGTGCCAGCAGTTCCTCCCCTGTAGCTAACTATGGCTACACCTTC. It codes for CASSSSPVANYGYTF.

This chain uses TRBV2 with TRBJ1-1; TRBD1 matches at 9 bases. Trimming removed 4 bases from V and 4 bases from J; junction bases left unmatched: 4. This CDR3 has 14 amino acids. CDR1 and CDR2 from the germline V gene are SNHLY and FYNNEI. CDR3 nucleotide sequence: TGTGCCAGCAGTGGGGACAGGGTCACCACTGAAGCTTTCTTT. Its protein is CASSGDRVTTEAFF.

This rearrangement joins TRBV7-9 to TRBJ2-5, with 8 positions matching TRBD2. Germline loops: CDR1 SEHNR, CDR2 FQNEAQ (reference sequence). The CDR3 covers 17 residues. V trimming: 5 bases; J trimming: 5 bases; junction bases outside the gene matches: 16. The CDR3 nucleotides are TGTGCCAGCAGCCACGATGCGGGAGCGGGGGTCGAGGAGACCCAGTACTTC. Translated, it gives CASSHDAGAGVEETQYF.

The chain is built from TRBV5-6 and TRBJ1-2; D remains unclear. CDR1 is SGHDT and CDR2 is YYEEEE in the germline V gene. This CDR3 comprises 15 residues. Trimming left V 1 base short and J 0 bases short, with 10 bases between. CDR3 nucleotides: TGTGCCAGCAGCTTGTTTCCCTCCGCTAACTATGGCTACACCTTC. Protein: CASSLFPSANYGYTF.

The chain couples TRBV2 to TRBJ2-5, with 7 bases aligning to TRBD2. The CDR3 spans 16 residues. V was clipped by 5 bases and J by 1 base; unmatched bases: 10. CDR1 SNHLY and CDR2 FYNNEI come from the germline V gene. CDR3 nucleotides: TGTGCCAGCAGTCCGCTGGGAGGGAGAGCCCAAGAGACCCAGTACTTC. Its translation is CASSPLGGRAQETQYF. Full variable domain (remainder filled in from reference TRBV2 and TRBJ2-5): EPEVTQTPSHQVTQMGQEVILRCVPISNHLYFYWYRQILGQKVEFLVSFYNNEISEKSEIFDDQFSVERPDGSNFTLKIRSTKLEDSAMYFCASSPLGGRAQETQYFGPGTRLLVL.

This clone was detected a few times. The chain uses TRBV28 and TRBJ1-5; 8 nucleotides line up with TRBD1. Germline V gives CDR1 MDHEN, CDR2 SYDVKM. The CDR3 runs 15 residues. V was clipped by 8 bases and J by 4 bases; unmatched bases: 10. CDR3 sequence reads: CASYYSGGGNQPQHF. DNA for the CDR3: TGTGCCAGCTACTATTCAGGGGGCGGGAATCAGCCCCAGCATTTT.

This chain uses TRBV18 with TRBJ2-2; possibly TRBD2 for D (5 bases). This CDR3 has 14 residues. Germline lookup yields CDR1 KGHSH and CDR2 LQKENI. Trimming pared 0 bases from V and 7 bases from J, leaving 9 bases between. The DNA for the CDR3 is TGTGCCAGCTCACCACCGAGGGAAATCGGGGAGCTGTTTTTT. Protein product: CASSPPREIGELFF.

To note about this clone: At one end, the junction sequence differs from germline, possibly due to a read error. This chain connects TRBV6-1 to TRBJ2-7, with no clear D. The CDR3 has 13 amino acids. Germline CDR1 reads MNHNS; CDR2 reads SASEGT. CDR3 sequence (DNA): TGTGCCAGCAGTGACTCCCCTTCCTCCGAGCAGTACTTC. It specifies CASSDSPSSEQYF.

J is TRBJ1-4 and V is TRBV28; TRBD1 might be the D (6 bases). The CDR3 is made up of 14 amino acids. Trimming left V 3 bases short and J 8 bases short, with 13 bases between. CDR1 and CDR2 from the germline V gene are MDHEN and SYDVKM. CDR3 in DNA: TGTGCCAGCAGTTTTGGGGGGGCAAGGGAAAAACTGTTTTTT. Amino acids: CASSFGGAREKLFF.

The V gene is TRBV27, the J gene TRBJ2-7; 8 bases agree with TRBD1. The trim removed 5 bases at V and 5 bases at J, leaving 8 bases unmatched. Germline V lookup: CDR1 MNHEY, CDR2 SMNVEV (reference sequence). The CDR3 totals 14 residues. The CDR3: CASSPRTGSDEQYF. DNA for the CDR3: TGTGCCAGCAGTCCCCGGACAGGGTCAGACGAGCAGTACTTC.

V gene TRBV28 combines with J gene TRBJ1-1; 9 bases line up with TRBD1. The CDR3 sequence is 14 residues long. Germline CDR1 and CDR2: MDHEN and SYDVKM. The junction had 6 bases not matched to a gene; V was cut back by 5 bases and J by 5 bases. The CDR3 spells CASSPDRGRTEAFF. The CDR3 DNA reads as TGTGCCAGCAGTCCCGACAGGGGGAGAACTGAAGCTTTCTTT.